This TCR beta chain was found in a study of blood T cell repertoires in COVID-19. Study as a whole: Samples of COVID-19 (acute and convalescent) were obtained from the United States, Italy and Spain. T cells, B-cell-depleted T cells, or PBMCs provided the cDNA or gDNA that served as material.

Recruits, aged roughly 18 to 90 years, lived in 24 US areas. In germline, CDR1 is SGHRS, CDR2 YFSETQ. The CDR3 runs to 11 residues. In the original analysis: Estimated nucleated cell counts came from reference gene primer amplification. Using immunoSEQ multiplex PCR, the repertoire was profiled, and TCRdb retains in-frame clones only, with some absent. The V and J calls and the clone size are those of that table, but D and trimming were determined from the DNA. The table lists around 250,000 clones, 80% to 90% of them singletons. Turning to this clone: One end of the junction does not line up with germline, which may come from a read error.

The specimen was PBMCs or T cells enriched from blood (not recorded which). The genes are TRBV5-1 and TRBJ2-1; possibly TRBD2 for D (6 bases). The receptor was derived from a middle-aged woman who had been exposed to COVID-19. CDR3 nucleotides: TGTGCCAGCAGCTCGGGGGTAGAGCAGTTCTTC. Protein: CASSSGVEQFF.